A selection of T cell receptor beta chains follows, all from one sample in a study of lymphopenia after photon versus proton radiotherapy. Data came from immunoSEQ multiplex PCR; TCRdb stores just in-frame clones and leaves some out. The data contain 50,000 to 70,000 clones, about 85% of them seen just once; the ten biggest clones take up 10% to 15%. Sequenced here: peripheral blood, sampled from a patient treated with proton-based radiotherapy. The receptors stem from a man older than 75 with esophageal cancer. Each CDR3 is given with its conserved first and last residue. A D gene is named only where the DNA matches it firmly. Clone size appears in some rows only: once, few, many, or a class for an expanded clone.

V: TRBV7-2
D: -
J: TRBJ1-1
size: -
length: 14
CDR3: CASSLARVGTEAFF
DNA: TGTGCCAGCAGCTTAGCGCGGGTTGGCACTGAAGCTTTCTTT

V: TRBV7-2
D: TRBD1
J: TRBJ2-1
size: -
length: 15
CDR3: CASSPNRDRANEQFF
DNA: TGTGCCAGCAGCCCCAACCGGGACAGGGCAAATGAGCAGTTCTTC

V: TRBV10-3
D: -
J: TRBJ1-6
size: -
length: 13
CDR3: CAINGVANSPLHF
DNA: TGTGCCATCAACGGGGTCGCAAATTCACCCCTCCACTTT

V: TRBV5-1
D: -
J: TRBJ2-1
size: -
length: 13
CDR3: CASSPVLGNEQFF
DNA: TGCGCCAGCAGCCCAGTACTCGGGAATGAGCAGTTCTTC

V: TRBV6-5
D: TRBD2
J: TRBJ2-7
size: -
length: 15
CDR3: CASSYGPSGPYEQYF
DNA: TGTGCCAGCAGTTACGGTCCTAGCGGGCCCTACGAGCAGTACTTC

V: TRBV18
D: TRBD1
J: TRBJ1-3
size: -
length: 16
CDR3: CASSPATGLPGNTIYF
DNA: TGTGCCAGCTCACCTGCGACAGGGCTCCCTGGAAACACCATATATTTT

V: TRBV19
D: TRBD1
J: TRBJ2-3
size: -
length: 14
CDR3: CASSKGQGGDTQYF
DNA: TGTGCCAGTAGTAAGGGACAGGGAGGAGATACGCAGTATTTT

V: TRBV5-1
D: -
J: TRBJ2-1
size: -
length: 15
CDR3: CASGVRRGSYNEQFF
DNA: TGCGCCAGCGGCGTTCGGAGGGGCTCCTACAATGAGCAGTTCTTC

V: TRBV27
D: -
J: TRBJ2-6
size: -
length: 16
CDR3: CASSFVGGAGANVLTF
DNA: TGTGCCAGCAGTTTTGTTGGAGGGGCTGGGGCCAACGTCCTGACTTTC

V: TRBV27
D: -
J: TRBJ2-2
size: -
length: 13
CDR3: CASSASRTGELFF
DNA: TGTGCCAGCAGTGCCTCCCGCACCGGGGAGCTGTTTTTT

V: TRBV5-6
D: -
J: TRBJ2-7
size: -
length: 15
CDR3: CASSLGGGLSYEQYF
DNA: TGTGCCAGCAGCTTGGGCGGGGGCCTCTCCTACGAGCAGTACTTC

V: TRBV7-8
D: -
J: TRBJ2-7
size: -
length: 14
CDR3: CASSLRSGPYEQYF
DNA: TGTGCCAGCAGCTTAAGATCAGGGCCCTACGAGCAGTACTTC

V: TRBV18
D: -
J: TRBJ2-5
size: -
length: 17
CDR3: CASSPPVGQLVQETQYF
DNA: TGTGCCAGCTCACCACCGGTGGGCCAGCTAGTCCAAGAGACCCAGTACTTC

V: TRBV19
D: -
J: TRBJ2-7
size: -
length: 12
CDR3: CASSMEGYEQYF
DNA: TGTGCCAGTAGTATGGAAGGGTACGAGCAGTACTTC

V: TRBV5-1
D: -
J: TRBJ1-2
size: -
length: 15
CDR3: CASSLDRDTNYGYTF
DNA: TGCGCCAGCAGCTTGGACAGAGACACCAACTATGGCTACACCTTC

V: TRBV7-8
D: -
J: TRBJ1-1
size: -
length: 15
CDR3: CASSGRTLRDTEAFF
DNA: TGTGCCAGCAGCGGACGGACTCTTCGTGACACTGAAGCTTTCTTT

V: TRBV19
D: -
J: TRBJ1-1
size: -
length: 14
CDR3: CASTQWGVNTEAFF
DNA: TGTGCCAGTACCCAATGGGGGGTGAACACTGAAGCTTTCTTT

V: TRBV6-5
D: -
J: TRBJ2-3
size: -
length: 15
CDR3: CASSGNRVAADTQYF
DNA: TGTGCCAGCAGTGGTAACAGGGTGGCGGCAGATACGCAGTATTTT

V: TRBV9
D: -
J: TRBJ2-6
size: -
length: 16
CDR3: CASSPRGAAGANVLTF
DNA: TGTGCCAGCAGCCCCCGGGGAGCGGCTGGGGCCAACGTCCTGACTTTC

V: TRBV27
D: TRBD1
J: TRBJ2-6
size: -
length: 20
CDR3: CASSLRTGGLISSGANVLTF
DNA: TGTGCCAGCAGTCTTCGGACAGGGGGTTTAATTAGCTCTGGGGCCAACGTCCTGACTTTC

V: TRBV6-4
D: -
J: TRBJ1-1
size: once
length: 11
CDR3: CASSDGSEAFF
DNA: TGTGCCAGCAGTGACGGATCTGAAGCTTTCTTT

V: TRBV28
D: TRBD1
J: TRBJ1-5
size: -
length: 18
CDR3: CASSFPTHRTGSNQPQHF
DNA: TGTGCCAGCAGTTTCCCCACCCATCGGACAGGGAGCAATCAGCCCCAGCATTTT

V: TRBV11-3
D: TRBD1
J: TRBJ2-7
size: few
length: 15
CDR3: CASSQRQGKGYEQYF
DNA: TGTGCCAGCAGCCAACGACAGGGAAAGGGCTACGAGCAGTACTTC

V: TRBV18
D: -
J: TRBJ1-6
size: -
length: 15
CDR3: CASSLNLPGTSPLHF
DNA: TGTGCCAGCTCACTCAACCTACCGGGGACTTCACCCCTCCACTTT

V: TRBV11-2
D: TRBD2
J: TRBJ2-7
size: -
length: 14
CDR3: CASSFSGDSYEQYF
DNA: TGTGCCAGCAGCTTCAGCGGGGACTCCTACGAGCAGTACTTC

V: TRBV5-6
D: TRBD1
J: TRBJ1-2
size: few
length: 13
CDR3: CASSFNRGYGYTF
DNA: TGTGCCAGCAGCTTTAACAGGGGCTATGGCTACACCTTC

V: TRBV14
D: -
J: TRBJ2-7
size: -
length: 13
CDR3: CASAREWGYEQYF
DNA: TGTGCTTCAGCTAGGGAGTGGGGCTACGAGCAGTACTTC

V: TRBV29-1
D: -
J: TRBJ2-3
size: -
length: 14
CDR3: CSGRDSGGTDTQYF
DNA: TGCAGCGGTCGGGATTCAGGGGGGACTGATACGCAGTATTTT

V: TRBV28
D: TRBD1
J: TRBJ1-5
size: -
length: 15
CDR3: CASQQGAPANQPQHF
DNA: TGTGCCAGCCAACAGGGGGCCCCCGCCAATCAGCCCCAGCATTTT

V: TRBV2
D: TRBD1
J: TRBJ2-1
size: -
length: 14
CDR3: CASGNGQGDNEQFF
DNA: TGTGCCAGCGGAAACGGACAGGGTGACAATGAGCAGTTCTTC

V: TRBV19
D: -
J: TRBJ2-1
size: -
length: 13
CDR3: CASSTSEDNEQFF
DNA: TGTGCCAGTAGTACGTCCGAGGACAATGAGCAGTTCTTC

V: TRBV29-1
D: TRBD1
J: TRBJ2-2
size: -
length: 17
CDR3: CSARDRGHRSNTGELFF
DNA: TGCAGCGCCCGGGACAGGGGGCACCGCTCAAACACCGGGGAGCTGTTTTTT

V: TRBV7-2
D: TRBD2
J: TRBJ2-7
size: -
length: 14
CDR3: CASSWGLADYEQYF
DNA: TGTGCCAGCAGCTGGGGACTAGCGGACTACGAGCAGTACTTC

V: TRBV30
D: -
J: TRBJ1-5
size: -
length: 13
CDR3: CAWSREPPQPQHF
DNA: TGTGCCTGGAGTCGGGAGCCCCCTCAGCCCCAGCATTTT

V: TRBV11-2
D: TRBD1
J: TRBJ1-5
size: -
length: 15
CDR3: CASSLNRGFNQPQHF
DNA: TGTGCCAGCAGCTTAAACAGGGGTTTCAATCAGCCCCAGCATTTT

V: TRBV6-6
D: -
J: TRBJ2-7
size: -
length: 15
CDR3: CASSYSSALSGEQYF
DNA: TGTGCCAGCAGTTACTCTTCCGCCCTCAGCGGCGAGCAGTACTTC

V: TRBV5-1
D: -
J: TRBJ2-7
size: -
length: 15
CDR3: CASSLDRYGAYEQYF
DNA: TGCGCCAGCAGCTTGGATCGGTACGGGGCCTACGAGCAGTACTTC

V: TRBV9
D: TRBD2
J: TRBJ2-7
size: medium-sized
length: 16
CDR3: CASSVDLLAGVYEQYF
DNA: TGTGCCAGCAGCGTAGATTTGCTAGCGGGAGTTTACGAGCAGTACTTC

V: TRBV4-3
D: TRBD1
J: TRBJ1-5
size: -
length: 14
CDR3: CASSQEGGDQPQHF
DNA: TGCGCCAGCAGCCAAGAAGGGGGCGATCAGCCCCAGCATTTT

V: TRBV4-1
D: TRBD1
J: TRBJ2-2
size: -
length: 16
CDR3: CASSPRDRVNTGELFF
DNA: TGCGCCAGCAGCCCGAGGGACAGGGTGAACACCGGGGAGCTGTTTTTT